This TCR beta chain stems from a study of CD8+ T cells in alopecia areata. cDNA prepared by RNA extraction and subsequent reverse transcription served as the template for sequencing. TCRdb keeps only in-frame clones here, not all; method: immunoSEQ multiplex PCR. The sample yields about 250,000 clones, 60% seen once. This clone turned up a few times. Treatment defined: oral pan-JAK inhibitor, 5-10 mg twice daily. V was trimmed by 7 bases and J by 2 bases, leaving 9 bases between them. The CDR3 has 12 residues. The germline V gene encodes CDR1 SNHLY and CDR2 FYNNEI. This rearrangement joins TRBV2 to TRBJ2-7; no clear D gene. Sequenced material: CD4+ T cells sorted from blood, taken around week 53, from a patient treated with tofacitinib. This TCR came from a human donor with alopecia areata. CDR3 loop: CASTASPYEQYF. The CDR3 nucleotides read TGTGCCAGCACCGCCTCTCCCTACGAGCAGTACTTC.